This TCR beta chain was recorded in a study of vaccination and CD4 T cells after COVID-19. The time point here: late sampling 161 to 241 days after vaccination in three convalescent patients. Treatment given: approximately nine-day PBMC culture with coronavirus spike peptide pools or control peptides (ViraFEST assay). Culture proceeded for roughly ten days, and CD4+ T cells were then isolated by negative selection. The CDR3 length is 13 residues. Germline assignment: CDR1 KGHSH and CDR2 LQKENI. V gave up 6 bases and J gave up 5 bases, with 13 bases separating them. Comment on this clonotype: Its antigen is as yet unknown.

Scientists ran DNA taken from cultured CD4+ T cells through the Oncomine TCR Beta short-read assay for sequencing. TCRdb processed the PCR reads anew with MiXCR; each CDR3 protein has one entry. The sample includes 20,000 or so distinct CDR3 sequences, less than 40% seen only once; the top ten take 2% to 3%. This clonotype originated in a human donor who had recovered from COVID-19. This material consisted of CD4+ T cells from blood, cultured in vitro, taken about 7 months after SARS-CoV-2 vaccination. The chain recombines TRBV18 with TRBJ2-5, with a tentative D call TRBD1 (5 bases). CDR3 sequence (DNA): TGTGCCAGCTCTCGCAATCGACAGGAGACCCAGTACTTC. Its protein is CASSRNRQETQYF.